This TCR beta chain was sequenced for a study of cytomegalovirus exposure and HLA in healthy donors (dated by TCRdb to the late 2010s). For the wider study: An earlier analysis of some 620 of the donors reported about 300 Gb of sequence data and 100 million to 120 million unique TCR beta sequences obtained from around 170 million T cells. An early release that covered several hundred HLA-typed donors contained approximately 300 gigabases of sequencing data and around 85 million unique TCR sequences. The genetic ancestry cluster associated with self-reported Caucasian donors included roughly four fifths of the roughly 390 genotyped donors. The study aimed to test whether cataloging public T cell receptors could reveal signatures of past pathogen exposure. The study profiled the T cell repertoires of approximately 700 subjects by immunosequencing and related them to cytomegalovirus serostatus. A separate validation cohort of roughly 130 different subjects was used in addition to the approximately 700-subject first cohort. High-throughput TCR immunosequencing, statistical association of individual TCRs with disease status, and machine learning were combined to predict cytomegalovirus infection status. A later analysis re-examined previously published TCR beta repertoires from 610 or so donors and added high-resolution HLA genotyping to investigate patterns of TCR occurrence. The later analysis used no new phenotypic data to find candidate immune exposures, relying instead on TCR beta sequences and their occurrence across donors. In an earlier analysis of over 550 of the donors, high-throughput TCR beta sequencing was used to judge whether each TCR beta V gene segment behaved as functional or pseudogenic. Donor age, sex, ethnicity and CMV serostatus were collected together with the repertoire data. Genome-wide SNP genotypes for about 65% of the roughly 670 donors were used in a later genetic analysis, which treated that subset as a discovery cohort. All discovery cohort repertoires had been generated on a single sequencing platform. HLA typing included class I and class II loci at four-digit resolution. The number of donors typed differed by locus, with 629-630 for A, B, C, DRB1 and DQB1, about 500 for DQA1, 606 for DPA1, and some 470 for DPB1. A handful of DR-DQ haplotypes were treated as single units for association and clustering because of strong linkage in the cohort. On average, around 230,000 unique TCR beta nucleotide sequences were sequenced per donor among some 420 genotyped donors of the cohort, with approximately 18% of those sequences being non-productive. What the research found in general, with its limitations: An earlier analysis of around 600 of the donors showed that most TCR beta V segments appeared in productive rearrangements either about 87% or about 30% of the time, which broadly matched IMGT annotations. The earlier analysis of around 600 of the donors excluded about 16 rarely observed V segments, including chromosome 9 orphons, because counts were too low. In a later analysis, 16,951 TCR beta sequences were associated with specific HLA alleles at a false discovery rate of 0.05. The 87-base-pair reads could not distinguish some IMGT-functional V segments, including TRBV6-2 and TRBV6-3, so those segments were excluded. A later analysis found that most CMV-associated TCR beta chains appeared HLA-restricted, with HLA associations seemingly driven largely by CMV exposure. Correlated functional status among segregating V segments might be attributable to linkage disequilibrium, but an unknown experimental factor could not be ruled out. HLA typing was unavailable for some donors at each locus, so association tests used only the typed subset. In vitro tests confirmed that three of the cytomegalovirus-associated TCR beta chains recognize cytomegalovirus antigens. The study listed approximately 150 TCR beta chains as associated with cytomegalovirus. A cluster of highly shared sequence variants was judged likely to represent a technical artifact of the sequencing pipeline. The presence/absence analyses assumed that sequencing depth was roughly uniform across donors, and that assumption may not be true. According to a later analysis, TCR association rates differed among HLA loci, with DRB1 alleles showing the most associated TCRs and HLA-C alleles showing the fewest. According to a later analysis, parvovirus B19, influenza, CMV and Epstein-Barr virus appeared linked to several top co-occurrence clusters. Strong co-occurrence of HLA alleles, especially DR and DQ, made assigning TCR associations to individual alleles difficult. In this cohort, only TCR beta chains were sequenced, and detectable features were limited by the absence of alpha or paired-chain data. Most TCR sequences were seen in very few donors, while some public TCRs were found in many individuals. Compared with equally common non-associated chains, HLA-associated TCR beta chains in a later analysis were more clonally expanded and had lower generation probabilities. In a later genetic analysis, a missense DCLRE1C variant was associated with V-gene and J-gene trimming of TCR beta chains, and the association was replicated in an independent cohort. According to a later genetic analysis, donors in an Asian-associated ancestry cluster had fewer N-insertions in productive TCRs than the approximately 610-donor mean. CMV serostatus was the only immune exposure information available for the cohort. Cytomegalovirus status was reported to be diagnosed by the classifier with high specificity and sensitivity in both the original and validation cohorts. A further reported finding was that TCR beta sequences accurately predicted the HLA-A and HLA-B alleles for most subjects in the first cohort. The authors suggested that the approach could potentially be generalized to other disease states and immunological phenotypes.

The cohort was made up of roughly 670 healthy bone marrow donors. Cohort members were all nominally healthy when sampled, although unrecorded immune exposures were likely present. The donor tested CMV seronegative, placing the donor among the 352 seronegative members of the cohort. A peripheral blood sample was collected from each donor, and TCR beta sequencing was performed on peripheral blood mononuclear cells. The Qiagen DNeasy Blood Extraction Kit was used to extract genomic DNA from the blood cell samples. Receptor amplification or capture employed the immunoSEQ multiplex PCR assay. A mixture of 60 forward primers for TCR Vbeta segments and 13 reverse primers for TCR Jbeta segments was used in the multiplex PCR. The CDR3 region of rearranged TCR beta genes was amplified from genomic DNA by a multiplex PCR assay. Amplified TCR beta libraries were sequenced as 87-base-pair reads on the Illumina HiSeq System. Per the original workflow: In a later analysis, roughly 80 million unique TCR beta chains were counted across the 500 to 850 repertoires, and approximately 11 million of these chains were shared by at least two donors. To remove PCR and sequencing errors, raw reads were error-corrected and collapsed into unique sequences using a nearest-neighbor algorithm that merged closely related sequences. Alignment of CDR3 sequences to IMGT reference sequences was used to assign V, D and J gene segments. For a sequence to be retained, a match of at least six nucleotides was required to both a V gene segment and a J gene segment. A rearrangement counted as productive if the CDR3 had no stop codons and remained in frame with V and J, and every other rearrangement counted as non-productive. CDR3 was defined according to IMGT convention as the region running from the second conserved V-encoded cysteine to the conserved J-encoded phenylalanine. In an earlier analysis of approximately 500 of the donors, sequences lacking an unambiguous match to a single V gene segment were excluded. In an earlier analysis of approximately 560 of the donors, a V segment was called functional when productive rearrangements were above 56.7%, and segregating when the standard deviation between donors exceeded 5%. To diagnose cytomegalovirus status from the catalog of TCR beta chain sequences, a statistical classification framework was built. In a later analysis, V and J genes were assigned by comparing TCR nucleotide sequences against IMGT/GENE-DB human TR gene sequences. Using the TCRdist pipeline, a later analysis assigned CDR3 sequences along with most-parsimonious VDJ recombination scenarios. A later analysis defined each TCR beta chain by its CDR3 amino acid sequence plus V-gene family, and excluded reads lacking a unique V-gene family. In a later analysis, 450 to 600 highly shared, low-generation-probability nucleotide sequences were removed to address suspected cross-contamination and a sequencing artifact. In a later analysis, a clonal expansion index was calculated for each public chain from normalized within-repertoire ranks of inferred template counts. In a later analysis, generation probabilities were computed using a VDJ recombination model fitted to out-of-frame rearrangements, and the results were checked against IGoR. Hypergeometric tests were used in a later analysis to score TCR-TCR, TCR-HLA and TCR-CMV co-occurrence, with a repertoire-size bias correction applied to the TCR pairs. False discovery rates were estimated in a later analysis by permuting HLA or CMV assignments 20 times. In a later analysis, co-occurring TCRs were grouped using DBSCAN, with TCRdist sequence similarity added in when clustering inside HLA-allele-positive subsets. Co-occurrence clustering excluded repertoires with fewer than 30,000 or more than 120,000 public chains, plus five with anomalous nucleotide sharing. In its TCRdb copy, this immuneACCESS table keeps in-frame sequences only and misses some clones. Where compared with another copy, unresolved V genes explain less than half of these, and the others have no known cause. Clone size and V and J calls were adopted from that table, with D and trimming inferred from the DNA. This sample's clone table shows about 110,000 clones. The biggest ten clones account for 0.55% to 0.6% of the sample.

Turning to this clone: Its target antigen remains unknown.

At the junction V is shortened by 8 bases and J by 2 bases; bases outside the gene matches: 7. Per the germline V gene, SQVTM is the CDR1 and ANQGSEA is the CDR2. From the cysteine through the phenylalanine, the CDR3 covers 13 amino acids. Left in the record is the CDR3 DNA by itself, 39 bases read in frame from the first base. The chain is made from TRBV29-1 and TRBJ2-3; 7 nucleotides in the junction match TRBD2. The sequence was obtained from a man aged 45-65 years in good health and CMV-seronegative. Sequenced material: PBMCs. Here is the DNA: TGCAGCCTCAAGCGGGGTCCCACAGATACGCAGTATTTT. Its translation reads: CSLKRGPTDTQYF.